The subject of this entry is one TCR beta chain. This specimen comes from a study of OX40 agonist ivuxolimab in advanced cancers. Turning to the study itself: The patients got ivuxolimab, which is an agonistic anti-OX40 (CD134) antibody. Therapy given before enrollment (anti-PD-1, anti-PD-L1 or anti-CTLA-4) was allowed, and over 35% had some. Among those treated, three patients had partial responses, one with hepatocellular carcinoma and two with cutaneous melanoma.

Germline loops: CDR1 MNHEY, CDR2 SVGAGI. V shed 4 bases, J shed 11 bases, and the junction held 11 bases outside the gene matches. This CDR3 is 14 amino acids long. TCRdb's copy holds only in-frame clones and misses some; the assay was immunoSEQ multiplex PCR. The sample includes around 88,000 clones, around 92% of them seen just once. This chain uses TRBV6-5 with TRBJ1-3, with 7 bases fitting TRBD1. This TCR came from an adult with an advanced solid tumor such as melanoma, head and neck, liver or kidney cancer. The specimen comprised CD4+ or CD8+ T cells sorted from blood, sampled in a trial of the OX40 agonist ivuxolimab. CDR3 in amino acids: CASSSGGAAQSIYF. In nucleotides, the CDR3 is TGTGCCAGCAGTTCAGGGGGAGCCGCCCAATCCATATATTTT.